Here is one T cell receptor beta chain with its context. Antigen: not known. A much more abundant neighbour one base away suggests this may be a read error. V dropped 5 bases and J dropped 5 bases, with 22 bases sitting between them. Per germline, CDR1 MDHEN and CDR2 SYDVKM. CDR3 length: 16 amino acids. The sample is drawn from a study of glioma-infiltrating T cells. General study points: Tissue and blood shared very few CDR3 sequences.

The iRepertoire nested amplicon-rescue multiplex PCR amplified TCR alpha and beta CDR3s from RNA. TCRdb recomputed calls from the multiplex PCR reads with MiXCR, one row per CDR3 protein. The top ten clones hold roughly 21% of a sample with some 180,000 distinct CDR3 sequences, approximately 30% of them seen once. Material for sequencing was glioma tissue, nonneoplastic brain tissue, or PBMCs (not recorded which). This clonotype was sampled from a human donor with low-grade glioma or glioblastoma, undergoing nonglioma brain surgery, or in good health (not recorded which). The gene calls are TRBV28 and TRBJ2-7; D is unresolved. The CDR3 sequence: CASSPRAFTHTHEQYF. CDR3 nucleotide sequence: TGTGCCAGCAGTCCCCGGGCCTTCACCCACACCCACGAGCAGTACTTC.